The 16 T cell receptor beta chains below come from one sample, sequenced in a study of early T cells in non-severe SARS-CoV-2 infection. A single record per CDR3 protein comes from TCRdb applying MiXCR to the 5' RACE reads. The profile shows some 63,000 distinct CDR3 sequences, 10% to 15% of them singletons. Sequencing used whole blood. The receptors shown here come from an adult who was a healthcare worker with PCR-confirmed SARS-CoV-2 infection or an uninfected control (not recorded which).

This clonotype has ten or more counts. This rearrangement joins TRBV10-1 to TRBJ2-5, with 8 bases aligning to TRBD2. Germline CDR1 WNHNN, CDR2 SYGVQD (reference sequence). Losses at the gene ends were 3 bases for V and 3 bases for J; bases not matched to a gene: 6. This CDR3 spans 15 amino acids. The CDR3 DNA is TGCGCCAGCAGTGACCGGGGGGGGTTTGAAGAGACCCAGTACTTC. Its translation is CASSDRGGFEETQYF.

This clonotype was seen a handful of times. The chain has TRBV20-1 and TRBJ2-3; the match to TRBD2 covers 9 bases. The trim removed 4 bases at V and 3 bases at J, leaving 14 bases unmatched. CDR3 length equals 17 residues. The germline CDR1 and CDR2 sequences are DFQATT and SNEGSKA (reference sequence). CDR3 protein: CSAIPPGSGGPTDTQYF. The DNA of the CDR3 is TGCAGTGCTATACCCCCAGGTAGCGGGGGCCCGACAGATACGCAGTATTTT.

This CDR3 reads CASSFPGTVGTNEQFF. The CDR3 DNA reads TGCGCCAGCAGCTTTCCCGGGACGGTAGGCACCAATGAGCAGTTCTTC. The chain recombines TRBV5-1 with TRBJ2-1, with D perhaps matching TRBD1 or TRBD2 (5 bases each). Germline V lookup: CDR1 SGHRS, CDR2 YFSETQ. The V gene lost 2 bases and the J gene lost 6 bases, with 18 bases spanning the gap. This CDR3 has 16 residues. Full variable domain (rest looked up from reference TRBV5-1 and TRBJ2-1): KAGVTQTPRYLIKTRGQQVTLSCSPISGHRSVSWYQQTPGQGLQFLFEYFSETQRNKGNFPGRFSGRQFSNSRSEMNVSTLELGDSALYLCASSFPGTVGTNEQFFGPGTRLTVL.

This clonotype has ten or more counts. This CDR3 reads CASSWEQGIHEQYF. As DNA, the CDR3 is TGCGCCAGCAGCTGGGAACAGGGAATCCACGAGCAGTACTTC. This chain connects TRBV5-1 to TRBJ2-7, with D possibly TRBD1 on 6 matching bases. Trimming pared 3 bases from V and 5 bases from J, leaving 15 bases between. Germline V gives CDR1 SGHRS, CDR2 YFSETQ. The CDR3 spans 14 residues.

V gene TRBV5-1 combines with J gene TRBJ2-2; 10 bases map to TRBD1. This CDR3 contains 17 residues. Trimming removed 0 bases from V and 4 bases from J; junction bases left unmatched: 6. The V gene's germline CDR1 is SGHRS and CDR2 YFSETQ. The CDR3 nucleotides read TGCGCCAGCAGCTTGGAAGGGACAGGGGCCACCACCGGGGAGCTGTTTTTT. Translating gives CASSLEGTGATTGELFF.

About this clonotype: This may come from a read error, since a much larger clone is one base off. The rearrangement joins TRBV4-3 to TRBJ2-5, with D possibly matching TRBD1 (5 bases). This CDR3 contains 14 residues. Germline CDR1 and CDR2: LGHNA and YSLEER. Trimming stripped 0 bases from V and 5 bases from J, with 10 bases between. The CDR3, as DNA: TGCGCCAGCAGCCAAGAACCTTGGGGCGAGACCCAGTACTTC. It yields the protein CASSQEPWGETQYF.

Many counts were recorded for this clonotype. This rearrangement joins TRBV7-7 to TRBJ2-2; D remains ambiguous. V was trimmed by 5 bases and J by 7 bases, leaving 8 bases between them. The germline gives CDR1 SSHAT, CDR2 FNYEAQ (reference sequence). The CDR3 is 12 residues long. In DNA form, the CDR3 reads TGTGCCAGCAGCCCACTCGGCGGGGAGCTGTTTTTT. Its protein is CASSPLGGELFF. Together with reference TRBV7-7 and TRBJ2-2, the CDR3 gives the full variable domain: GAGVSQSPRYKVTKRGQDVTLRCDPISSHATLYWYQQALGQGPEFLTYFNYEAQPDKSGLPSDRFSAERPEGSISTLTIQRTEQRDSAMYRCASSPLGGELFFGEGSRLTVL.

This clonotype is labeled medium-sized (0.01 to 0.1%). This chain links TRBV7-6 with TRBJ1-1, with TRBD1 matching 9 bases. The germline V gene encodes CDR1 SGHVS and CDR2 FNYEAQ. Losses at the gene ends were 3 bases for V and 3 bases for J; bases not matched to a gene: 5. The CDR3 covers 15 residues. This CDR3 reads CASSFQGQGDTEAFF. The CDR3 nucleotides are TGTGCCAGCAGCTTTCAGGGACAGGGAGACACTGAAGCTTTCTTT. The full variable domain, completed using reference TRBV7-6 and TRBJ1-1, is GAGVSQSPRYKVTKRGQDVALRCDPISGHVSLYWYRQALGQGPEFLTYFNYEAQQDKSGLPNDRFSAERPEGSISTLTIQRTEQRDSAMYRCASSFQGQGDTEAFFGQGTRLTVV.

Ten or more counts support this clonotype. The V call is TRBV5-7, the J call TRBJ2-2; the D gene is possibly TRBD2 (7 bases). TRBV5-7 is an ORF, and what it does is uncertain. The ends were cut back, 7 bases at V and 4 bases at J, with 17 bases in the middle. The CDR3 is made up of 15 amino acids. The CDR3 is CASPGGGPGTGELFF. CDR3 nucleotide sequence: TGTGCCAGCCCTGGGGGGGGGCCGGGCACCGGGGAGCTGTTTTTT.

The V gene is TRBV29-1, the J gene TRBJ1-1, with 10 bases that match TRBD1. The CDR3 is 13 residues long. Germline V CDR1 and CDR2: SQVTM, ANQGSEA. V dropped 4 bases and J dropped 11; count of bases not matched to a gene: 10. CDR3 DNA sequence: TGCAGCGTTGTTCGGGACAGGGGTCGTCGGGCTTTCTTT. Residues: CSVVRDRGRRAFF.

This clonotype has ten or more counts. The chain has TRBV7-8 and TRBJ2-3, with D possibly TRBD2 on 5 matching bases. This CDR3 region has 14 residues. Germline CDR1 reads SGHVS; CDR2 reads FQNEAQ. Trimming cost V 5 bases and J 6 bases, with 15 bases left between them. The DNA for the CDR3 is TGTGCCAGCAGCCCCGGGGTCAATTTGGATACGCAGTATTTT. Translating it yields CASSPGVNLDTQYF.

This clonotype was counted at least ten times. The genes are TRBV7-3 and TRBJ2-3, with D uncertain. The ends were cut back, 2 bases at V and 5 bases at J, with 14 bases in the middle. In germline, CDR1 is SGHTA, CDR2 FQGTGA. This CDR3 has 15 amino acids. The DNA for the CDR3 is TGTGCCAGCAGCTTAGGAAGAGCGTTCAGAGATACGCAGTATTTT. Amino acids: CASSLGRAFRDTQYF.

This clonotype occurred many times. The chain is built from TRBV12-3 or TRBV12-4 and TRBJ1-2, with D tentatively TRBD1 (6 bases). V dropped 2 bases and J dropped 4 bases, with 11 bases sitting between them. This CDR3 has 14 residues. The CDR3 spells CASSLQGRSYGYTF. The CDR3 region has the DNA TGTGCCAGCAGTTTACAGGGGCGAAGCTATGGCTACACCTTC.

This CDR3 is CSVGHDEQFF. Written as DNA, the CDR3 is TGCAGCGTTGGACACGATGAGCAGTTCTTC. The chain joins TRBV29-1 to TRBJ2-1; D remains ambiguous. The CDR3 loop spans 10 amino acids. In germline, CDR1 is SQVTM, CDR2 ANQGSEA. Trimming pared 4 bases from V and 8 bases from J, leaving 6 bases between.

This sequence joins TRBV20-1 and TRBJ1-5, with unresolved D. The germline V gene has CDR1 DFQATT and CDR2 SNEGSKA (reference sequence). Trimming took 1 base from V and 6 from J, leaving 16 bases between them. This CDR3 is 15 amino acids long. The CDR3 DNA reads TGCAGTGCTAGAGTAGACACCCAGTCGATTCAGCCCCAGCATTTT. It is translated as CSARVDTQSIQPQHF.

This clonotype was detected a few times. The chain's CDR3 is CASGAEHPIREKLFF. DNA of the CDR3: TGTGCCAGCGGCGCGGAACATCCAATCCGGGAAAAACTGTTTTTT. V gene TRBV7-9 combines with J gene TRBJ1-4; D is undetermined. V lost 8 bases, J lost 8 bases, and 21 bases lay in between. The CDR3 totals 15 residues. From germline, CDR1 is SEHNR and CDR2 FQNEAQ (reference sequence).